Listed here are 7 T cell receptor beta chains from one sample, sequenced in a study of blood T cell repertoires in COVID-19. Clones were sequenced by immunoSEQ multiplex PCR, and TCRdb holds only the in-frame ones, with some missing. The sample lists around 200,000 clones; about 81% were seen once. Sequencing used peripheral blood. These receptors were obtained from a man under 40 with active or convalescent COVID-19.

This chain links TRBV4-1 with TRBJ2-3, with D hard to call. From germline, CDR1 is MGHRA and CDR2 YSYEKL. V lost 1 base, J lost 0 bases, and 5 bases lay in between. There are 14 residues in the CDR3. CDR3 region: CASSQVQSTDTQYF. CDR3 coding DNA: TGCGCCAGCAGCCAAGTCCAGAGCACAGATACGCAGTATTTT.

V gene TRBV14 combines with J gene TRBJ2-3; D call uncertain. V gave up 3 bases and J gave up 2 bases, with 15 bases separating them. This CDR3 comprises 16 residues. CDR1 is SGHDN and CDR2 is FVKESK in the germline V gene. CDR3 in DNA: TGTGCCAGCAGCCATTACGGGTCCCTATTCACAGATACGCAGTATTTT. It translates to CASSHYGSLFTDTQYF. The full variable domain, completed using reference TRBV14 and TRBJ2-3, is EAGVTQFPSHSVIEKGQTVTLRCDPISGHDNLYWYRRVMGKEIKFLLHFVKESKQDESGMPNNRFLAERTGGTYSTLKVQPAELEDSGVYFCASSHYGSLFTDTQYFGPGTRLTVL.

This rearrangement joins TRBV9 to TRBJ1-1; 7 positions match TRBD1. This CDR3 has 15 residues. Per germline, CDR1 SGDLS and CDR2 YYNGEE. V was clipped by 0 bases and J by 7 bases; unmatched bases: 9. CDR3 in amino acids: CASSVATTGVGEAFF. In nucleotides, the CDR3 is TGTGCCAGCAGCGTAGCTACCACAGGGGTAGGTGAAGCTTTCTTT.

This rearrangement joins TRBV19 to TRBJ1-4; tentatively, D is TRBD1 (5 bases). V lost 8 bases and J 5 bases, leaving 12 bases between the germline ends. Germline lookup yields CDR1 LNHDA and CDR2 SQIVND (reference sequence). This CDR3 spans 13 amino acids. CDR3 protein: CASVQGGNEKLFF. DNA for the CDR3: TGTGCCAGTGTGCAGGGCGGCAATGAAAAACTGTTTTTT.

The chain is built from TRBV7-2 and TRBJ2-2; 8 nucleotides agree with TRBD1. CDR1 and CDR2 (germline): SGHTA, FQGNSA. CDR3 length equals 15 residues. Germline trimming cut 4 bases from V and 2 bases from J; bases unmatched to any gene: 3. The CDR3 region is CASSSRGLNTGELFF. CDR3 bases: TGTGCCAGCAGCTCCAGGGGGCTAAACACCGGGGAGCTGTTTTTT.

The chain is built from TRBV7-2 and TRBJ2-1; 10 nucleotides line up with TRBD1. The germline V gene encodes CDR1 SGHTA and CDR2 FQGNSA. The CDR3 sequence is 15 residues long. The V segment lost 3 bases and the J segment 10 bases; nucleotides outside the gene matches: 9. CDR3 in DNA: TGTGCCAGCAGCTTCGGGACAGGGGCCCAGACGGAGCAGTTCTTC. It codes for CASSFGTGAQTEQFF.

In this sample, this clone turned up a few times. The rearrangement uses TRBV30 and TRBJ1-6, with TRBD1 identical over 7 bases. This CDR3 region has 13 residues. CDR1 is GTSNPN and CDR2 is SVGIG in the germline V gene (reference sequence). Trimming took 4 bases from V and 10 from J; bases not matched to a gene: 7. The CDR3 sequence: CAWNRGGESPLHF. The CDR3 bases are TGTGCCTGGAACAGGGGAGGAGAATCACCCCTCCACTTT.